This T cell receptor beta chain was found in a study of shared clonotypes between healthy human individuals. General study findings and limits: Relative to clonotypes present in all four donors, those not shared had lower generation probabilities.

As regards this clone: Its specificity is unknown.

Sequencing was performed with immunoSEQ multiplex PCR; in TCRdb, only in-frame clones are kept and a portion is missing. The sample comprises around 2.5 million clones, approximately 93% of which are singletons, and approximately 0.36% rests with the top ten. This CDR3 region has 14 residues. Trimming at V came to 4 bases and at J to 2 bases, leaving 5 bases not matched to a gene. Germline V gene data show CDR1 as SGHRS and CDR2 as YFSETQ. The chain joins TRBV5-1 to TRBJ2-5; 7 bases match TRBD1. The TCR sequence derives from a man aged 18 to 30 in good health. Some clones in this sample may be carry-over from other donors' samples. Sequenced material: naive CD4+ T cells from PBMCs. The subset: CD45RA+ positively selected. CDR3 protein: CASSRSTGQETQYF. CDR3 DNA sequence: TGCGCCAGCAGCCGGTCGACAGGGCAAGAGACCCAGTACTTC.